One and the same sample provided the 14 T cell receptor beta chains below, sequenced in a study of shared clonotypes between healthy human individuals. Repertoires were generated with immunoSEQ multiplex PCR, while TCRdb's copy carries only in-frame clones and drops some. This table holds millions of clones, under 95% found once. Naive CD8 populations comprised CD45RO-negative cells positively selected for CCR7, excluding terminally differentiated effector memory CD45RA+ cells. Material for sequencing was naive CD8+ T cells from PBMCs. Every receptor here comes from a man between 18 and 35 years old in good health. Some clones in this sample may be carry-over from other donors' samples.

The rearrangement joins TRBV19 to TRBJ1-5, with TRBD1 matching 7 bases. The CDR3 covers 16 residues. The junction had 6 bases not matched to a gene; V was cut back by 4 bases and J by 0 bases. The germline V gene has CDR1 LNHDA and CDR2 SQIVND (reference sequence). This CDR3 is CASSTRDSYSNQPQHF. The CDR3 bases are TGTGCCAGTAGTACGCGGGACAGCTATAGCAATCAGCCCCAGCATTTT.

This clone was picked up one time. V gene TRBV4-1 combines with J gene TRBJ2-7; no clear D gene. V was pared by 0 bases and J by 6 bases, with 9 bases between. The V gene's germline CDR1 is MGHRA and CDR2 YSYEKL. The CDR3 is 13 residues long. CDR3 amino acids: CASSQDSESEQYF. Here the CDR3 DNA reads TGCGCCAGCAGCCAAGATTCCGAATCCGAGCAGTACTTC.

This chain links TRBV4-2 with TRBJ1-2; 7 nucleotides align to TRBD1. Germline values: CDR1 LGHNA, CDR2 YNFKEQ. Trimming at V came to 1 base and at J to 6 bases, leaving 8 bases not matched to a gene. CDR3 length equals 15 residues. CDR3 sequence: CASSQVGGTGDGYTF. Here the CDR3 DNA reads TGTGCCAGCAGCCAAGTAGGGGGAACAGGGGATGGCTACACCTTC.

The CDR3: CASSQRRTGSYEQYF. CDR3 DNA: TGTGCCAGCAGCCAGAGGCGGACAGGGAGCTACGAGCAGTACTTC. The genes are TRBV4-2 and TRBJ2-7, with 8 bases matching TRBD1. The CDR3 has 15 residues. V gave up 3 bases and J gave up 3 bases; unmatched junction bases: 7. Germline values: CDR1 LGHNA, CDR2 YNFKEQ.

The V and J genes are TRBV9 and TRBJ1-1, with a tentative D call TRBD1 (5 bases). Germline V lookup: CDR1 SGDLS, CDR2 YYNGEE. CDR3 length: 14 residues. V shed 4 bases and J shed 10 bases, with 20 bases lying between them. The CDR3 sequence: CASSPGGSPTLAFF. CDR3 nucleotides: TGTGCCAGCAGCCCTGGGGGGTCACCTACACTAGCTTTCTTT.

Here the CDR3 DNA reads TGTGCCAGCAGTTTACGAGAGGGGTACTCCTACGAGCAGTACTTC. Its protein is CASSLREGYSYEQYF. The J gene is TRBJ2-7, the V gene TRBV27; D may correspond to TRBD1 or TRBD2 (5 bases each). The germline V gene encodes CDR1 MNHEY and CDR2 SMNVEV (reference sequence). The CDR3 is made up of 15 amino acids. V was trimmed by 2 bases and J by 0 bases, leaving 11 bases between them.

This chain uses TRBV11-2 with TRBJ2-2; 11 bases fit TRBD1. Germline-derived CDR1 and CDR2 are SGHAT and FQNNGV. With V trimmed by 1 base and J by 1 base, 2 bases remained unmatched. The CDR3 totals 17 residues. CDR3 in amino acids: CASSLGGTGGNTGELFF. DNA for the CDR3: TGTGCCAGCAGCTTAGGAGGGACAGGGGGGAACACCGGGGAGCTGTTTTTT.

This clone came up once. The chain uses TRBV6-5 and TRBJ2-6, with D possibly matching TRBD2 (5 bases). The CDR3 consists of 14 residues. Trimming removed 7 bases at V and 4 bases at J, with 11 bases between. From germline, CDR1 is MNHEY and CDR2 SVGAGI. The DNA of the CDR3 is TGTGCCAGCACCCCCACGGGGGGGGCCAACGTCCTGACTTTC. Translation gives CASTPTGGANVLTF.

With respect to this clone: The sample has other DNA sequences that encode this CDR3 too. The chain is built from TRBV7-9 and TRBJ2-5; TRBD2 agrees at 11 bases. Germline-derived CDR1 and CDR2 are SEHNR and FQNEAQ (reference sequence). The junction had 4 bases not matched to a gene; V was cut back by 4 bases and J by 0 bases. The CDR3 sequence is 16 residues long. The CDR3 bases are TGTGCCAGCAGCTCACGACTAGCGGGAAACCAAGAGACCCAGTACTTC. It codes for CASSSRLAGNQETQYF.

V gene TRBV4-2 combines with J gene TRBJ2-1, with 9 bases that match TRBD2. The V and J ends lost 3 bases and 5 bases, in that order; junction bases with no gene match: 14. The CDR3 is 18 residues long. Per the germline V gene, CDR1 is LGHNA and CDR2 is YNFKEQ. CDR3 coding DNA: TGTGCCAGCAGCCAGGAATACCGCGGGAGGGGGCCTAACAATGAGCAGTTCTTC. It is translated as CASSQEYRGRGPNNEQFF.

The sample holds one count of this clone. This chain joins TRBV10-2 and TRBJ1-1, with D unresolved. The CDR3 has 13 amino acids. Germline lookup yields CDR1 WSHSY and CDR2 SAAADI. V was shortened by 4 bases and J by 8 bases, with 14 bases between the two germline ends. The CDR3 reads CASSGAWTEEAFF. CDR3 sequence (DNA): TGCGCCAGCAGTGGTGCTTGGACGGAAGAAGCTTTCTTT.

The chain has TRBV7-6 and TRBJ2-5, with TRBD2 as a possible D gene (6 bases). V shed 11 bases and J shed 4 bases, with 20 bases lying between them. The CDR3 totals 14 residues. Germline-derived CDR1 and CDR2 are SGHVS and FNYEAQ. CDR3 region: CASSTRAAGETQYF. In nucleotides, the CDR3 is TGTGCCTCCTCGACTAGGGCGGCTGGAGAGACCCAGTACTTC.

The gene calls are TRBV7-9 and TRBJ2-7; 7 bases fit TRBD2. The CDR3 is 13 amino acids. The germline V gene encodes CDR1 SEHNR and CDR2 FQNEAQ (reference sequence). Trimming removed 8 bases from V and 5 bases from J; junction bases left unmatched: 9. The CDR3 region is CASRAGNQDEQYF. As DNA, the CDR3 is TGTGCCAGCCGAGCGGGGAATCAAGACGAGCAGTACTTC.

The rearrangement links TRBV16 to TRBJ1-1, with D possibly being TRBD1 (5 bases). The CDR3 has 13 residues. Germline assignment: CDR1 KGHSY and CDR2 FQNENV. The ends were cut back, 4 bases at V and 6 bases at J, with 12 bases in the middle. This chain's CDR3 is CASSLRGRAEAFF. The CDR3 DNA is TGTGCCAGCAGCCTTCGGGGGAGGGCTGAAGCTTTCTTT.